This TCR beta chain was found in a study of cytomegalovirus exposure and HLA in healthy donors. Study results and caveats: Evidence from a later analysis indicated that most CMV-associated TCR beta chains looked HLA-restricted. Roughly even sequencing depth across donors was the assumption behind the presence/absence analyses. As a later analysis showed, several of the most significant clusters appeared to be linked to common viral pathogens.

Each donor was nominally healthy when sampled (though unrecorded immune exposures were likely). A remark on this clone: Its specificity is unknown. In the same sample, other DNA sequences code for this CDR3.

The PCR had 60 Vbeta and 13 Jbeta primers. Profiling relied on immunoSEQ multiplex PCR, and the TCRdb table lists in-frame clones only, not all of them. The sample table sets out about 50,000 clones. The sequence derives from a woman between 18 and 30 years old in good health and CMV-seronegative. The sequenced sample consisted of PBMCs.

The CDR3 DNA sequence: TGTGCCAGCAGTGAACTAGCGGGAGACACCGGGGAGCTGTTTTTT. It is translated as CASSELAGDTGELFF. The chain joins TRBV6-1 to TRBJ2-2, with TRBD2 matching 10 bases. This CDR3 has 15 amino acids. Trimming removed 2 bases from V and 3 bases from J; junction bases left unmatched: 0. The V gene's germline CDR1 is MNHNS and CDR2 SASEGT.